The clone carrying this T cell receptor (beta chain) was found a few times. The target antigen is unknown. These data come from a study of T cell repertoires in cytomegalovirus infection. Study-wide context: Both CMV infection and a matching HLA type were indicated by public TCR beta signatures.

CDR1 is SGHVS and CDR2 is FNYEAQ in the germline V gene. There are 16 residues in the CDR3. V shed 5 bases and J shed 0 bases, with 16 bases lying between them. Each CDR3 protein is one row after TCRdb ran MiXCR on the reads. The repertoire holds fewer than 850,000 distinct CDR3 sequences, with approximately 32% as singletons. The TCR originated in a human donor in good health (CMV status not recorded). Some clones in this sample may be carry-over from other donors' samples. The chain employs TRBV7-6 and TRBJ1-1; D is possibly TRBD1 (6 bases). The material sequenced was cultured CD8+ T cells from PBMCs, taken from culture after CMV antigen stimulation. CDR3 residues: CASSLRGAAMNTEAFF. The CDR3 nucleotides are TGTGCCAGCAGCCTGCGGGGGGCAGCCATGAACACTGAAGCTTTCTTT. Combining the CDR3 with reference TRBV7-6 and TRBJ1-1 gives the whole variable domain GAGVSQSPRYKVTKRGQDVALRCDPISGHVSLYWYRQALGQGPEFLTYFNYEAQQDKSGLPNDRFSAERPEGSISTLTIQRTEQRDSAMYRCASSLRGAAMNTEAFFGQGTRLTVV.